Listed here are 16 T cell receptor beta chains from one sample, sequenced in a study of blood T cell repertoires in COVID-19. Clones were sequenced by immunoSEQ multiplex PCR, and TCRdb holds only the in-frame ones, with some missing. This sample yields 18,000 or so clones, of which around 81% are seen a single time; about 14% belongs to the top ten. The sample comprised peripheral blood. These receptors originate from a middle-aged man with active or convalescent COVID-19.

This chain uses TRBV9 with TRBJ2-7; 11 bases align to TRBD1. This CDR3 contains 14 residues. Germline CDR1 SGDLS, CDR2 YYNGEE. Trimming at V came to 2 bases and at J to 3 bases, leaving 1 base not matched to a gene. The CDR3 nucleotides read TGTGCCAGCAGCGTGGGACAGGGGGTCTACGAGCAGTACTTC. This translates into CASSVGQGVYEQYF.

In DNA, the CDR3 is TGTGCCAGCAGTCGACTAGCGGGGGCTTACTACAATGAGCAGTTCTTC. It specifies CASSRLAGAYYNEQFF. The chain carries TRBV6-2 or TRBV6-3 and TRBJ2-1, with 12 nucleotides matching TRBD2. V trimming: 5 bases; J trimming: 3 bases; junction bases outside the gene matches: 5. The CDR3 contains 16 residues. CDR1 is MNHEY, CDR2 SVGEGT, per germline.

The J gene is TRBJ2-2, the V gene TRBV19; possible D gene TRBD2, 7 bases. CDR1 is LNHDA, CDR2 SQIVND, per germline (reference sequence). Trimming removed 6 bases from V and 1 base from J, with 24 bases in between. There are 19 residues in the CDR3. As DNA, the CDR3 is TGTGCCAGTAGACTCACTCGACTAGGCGGGGGCCTGAACACCGGGGAGCTGTTTTTT. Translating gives CASRLTRLGGGLNTGELFF.

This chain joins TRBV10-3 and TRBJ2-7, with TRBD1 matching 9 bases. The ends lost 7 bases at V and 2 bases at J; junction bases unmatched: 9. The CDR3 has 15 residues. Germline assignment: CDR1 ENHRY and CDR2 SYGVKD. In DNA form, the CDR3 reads TGTGCCATCAAGGGGGCGGACAGGGGCACCTACGAGCAGTACTTC. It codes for CAIKGADRGTYEQYF.

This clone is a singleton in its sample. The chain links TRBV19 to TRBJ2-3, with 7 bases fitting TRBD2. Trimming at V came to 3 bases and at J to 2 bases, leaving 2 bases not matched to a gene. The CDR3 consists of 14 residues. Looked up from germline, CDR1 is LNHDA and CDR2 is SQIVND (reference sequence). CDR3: CASSMGLFTDTQYF. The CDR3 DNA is TGTGCCAGTAGTATGGGACTATTCACAGATACGCAGTATTTT.

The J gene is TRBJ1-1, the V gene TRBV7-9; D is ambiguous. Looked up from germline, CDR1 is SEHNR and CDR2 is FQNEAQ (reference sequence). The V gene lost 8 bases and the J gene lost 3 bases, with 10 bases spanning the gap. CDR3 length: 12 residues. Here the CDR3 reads CASSGVYTEAFF. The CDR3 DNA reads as TGTGCCAGCTCCGGAGTGTACACTGAAGCTTTCTTT.

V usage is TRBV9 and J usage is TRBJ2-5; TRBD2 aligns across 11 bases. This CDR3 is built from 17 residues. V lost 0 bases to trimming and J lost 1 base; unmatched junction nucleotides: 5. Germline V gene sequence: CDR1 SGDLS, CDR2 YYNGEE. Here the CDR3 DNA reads TGTGCCAGCAGCGTAGGGGCTAGCGGGGGGATCCAAGAGACCCAGTACTTC. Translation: CASSVGASGGIQETQYF.

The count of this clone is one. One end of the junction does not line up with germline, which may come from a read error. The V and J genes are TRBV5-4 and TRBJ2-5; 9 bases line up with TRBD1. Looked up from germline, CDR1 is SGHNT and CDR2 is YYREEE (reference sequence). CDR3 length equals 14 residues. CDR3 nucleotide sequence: TGTGCCAGCAGATTGGACAGGGGCCAAGAGACCCAGTACTTC. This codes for CASRLDRGQETQYF.

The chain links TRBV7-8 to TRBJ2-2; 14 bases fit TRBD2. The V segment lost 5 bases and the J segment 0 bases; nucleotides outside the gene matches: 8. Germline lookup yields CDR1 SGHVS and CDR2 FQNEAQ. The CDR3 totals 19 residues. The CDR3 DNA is TGTGCCAGCAGCCCCGGACTAGCGGGGGGACCTCCGAACACCGGGGAGCTGTTTTTT. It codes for CASSPGLAGGPPNTGELFF.

CDR3 in DNA: TGTGCCAGCGCCAGCCAGTATCGCGGAGCTGAAGCTTTCTTT. Translation: CASASQYRGAEAFF. The J gene is TRBJ1-1, the V gene TRBV6-5; no clear D gene. Trimming shortened V by 8 bases and J by 6 bases, and 19 bases separated the two germline ends. The germline V gene has CDR1 MNHEY and CDR2 SVGAGI. This CDR3 has 14 amino acids.

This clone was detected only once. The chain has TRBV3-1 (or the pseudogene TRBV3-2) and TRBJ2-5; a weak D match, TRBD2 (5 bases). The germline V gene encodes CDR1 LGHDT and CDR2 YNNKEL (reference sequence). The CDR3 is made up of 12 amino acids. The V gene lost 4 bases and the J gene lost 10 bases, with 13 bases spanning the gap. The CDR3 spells CASSPGIRLQYF. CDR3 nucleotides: TGTGCCAGCAGCCCGGGGATCCGACTCCAGTACTTC.

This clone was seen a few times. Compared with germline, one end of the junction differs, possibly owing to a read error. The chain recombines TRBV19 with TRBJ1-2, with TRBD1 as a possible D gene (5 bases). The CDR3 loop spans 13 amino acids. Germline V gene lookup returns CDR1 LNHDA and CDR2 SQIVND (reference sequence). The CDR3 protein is CASSINPKGLQVF. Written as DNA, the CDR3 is TGTGCCAGTAGTATAAACCCGAAGGGGCTACAAGTCTTC.

The CDR3 reads CATSRDGGSYNEQFF. The CDR3 bases are TGTGCCACCAGCAGAGACGGAGGCTCCTACAATGAGCAGTTCTTC. The chain is built from TRBV15 and TRBJ2-1; a possible D gene is TRBD2 (5 bases). The CDR3 totals 15 residues. Trimming took 0 bases from V and 0 from J, leaving 6 bases between them. Germline CDR1 LNHNV, CDR2 YYDKDF (reference sequence).

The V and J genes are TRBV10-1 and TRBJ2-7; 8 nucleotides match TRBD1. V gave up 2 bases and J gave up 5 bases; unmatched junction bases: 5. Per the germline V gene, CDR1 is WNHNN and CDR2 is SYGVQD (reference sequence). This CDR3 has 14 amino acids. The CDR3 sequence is CASSEGQGPHEQYF. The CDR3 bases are TGCGCCAGCAGTGAGGGACAGGGTCCCCACGAGCAGTACTTC.

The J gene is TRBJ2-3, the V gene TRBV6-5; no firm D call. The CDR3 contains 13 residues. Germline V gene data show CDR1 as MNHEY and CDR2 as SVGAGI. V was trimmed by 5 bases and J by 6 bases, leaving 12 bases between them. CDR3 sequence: CASSIRLGDTQYF. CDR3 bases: TGTGCCAGCAGTATAAGACTCGGGGATACGCAGTATTTT.

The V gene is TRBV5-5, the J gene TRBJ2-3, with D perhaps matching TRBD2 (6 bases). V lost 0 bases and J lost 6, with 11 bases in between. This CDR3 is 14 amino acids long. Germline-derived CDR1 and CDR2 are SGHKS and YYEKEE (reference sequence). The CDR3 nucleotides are TGTGCCAGCAGCTTGGGACTAGTCCCGGATACGCAGTATTTT. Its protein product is CASSLGLVPDTQYF.